A single sample is the source of the 10 T cell receptor beta chains below, sequenced in a study of shared T cell receptors in the human thymus. Profiling relied on immunoSEQ multiplex PCR, and the TCRdb table lists in-frame clones only, not all of them. This sample has hundreds of thousands of clones; around 89% occur once, and the top ten carry 0.0085% to 0.012%. These data also formed part of another study, on human thymus T cells.

Sequenced sample: thymocytes. Receptor source: a boy under two years old with a congenital heart defect.

This chain connects TRBV9 to TRBJ2-3; 8 bases fit TRBD2. J gave up 12 bases and V 3 bases, and 12 bases lay outside the gene matches. CDR3 length: 14 residues. Looked up from germline, CDR1 is SGDLS and CDR2 is YYNGEE. The CDR3 protein is CASSGAPLAAPQYF. CDR3 coding DNA: TGTGCCAGCAGCGGCGCGCCACTAGCGGCCCCTCAGTATTTT.

The chain uses TRBV4-3 and TRBJ2-6, with D possibly matching TRBD1 (6 bases). Per germline, CDR1 LGHNA and CDR2 YSLEER. Trimming shortened V by 0 bases and J by 0 bases, and 21 bases separated the two germline ends. This CDR3 has 21 amino acids. CDR3 in amino acids: CASSQDTGQGKDNSGANVLTF. CDR3 sequence (DNA): TGCGCCAGCAGCCAAGATACAGGGCAGGGGAAAGACAACTCTGGGGCCAACGTCCTGACTTTC.

The chain recombines TRBV18 with TRBJ2-1; unclear D gene. The germline CDR1 and CDR2 sequences are KGHSH and LQKENI. CDR3 size: 16 residues. The ends were cut back, 4 bases at V and 5 bases at J, with 18 bases in the middle. CDR3 protein: CASSLLPSTPNNEQFF. In nucleotides, the CDR3 is TGTGCCAGCTCACTCCTGCCGTCGACACCCAACAATGAGCAGTTCTTC.

This chain uses TRBV11-3 with TRBJ2-7; D is unresolved. Germline values: CDR1 SGHNT, CDR2 YENEEA. The CDR3 totals 13 residues. Trimming took off 2 bases at V and 4 bases at J, with 9 bases between the two ends. CDR3 bases: TGTGCCAGCAGCTTAAGTACATTTTACGAGCAGTACTTC. Its translation: CASSLSTFYEQYF.

This chain connects TRBV18 to TRBJ1-4; 10 nucleotides line up with TRBD1. This CDR3 contains 15 residues. V lost 6 bases and J lost 4; bases outside the gene matches: 5. Germline loops: CDR1 KGHSH, CDR2 LQKENI. CDR3 DNA: TGTGCCAGCTCCCGCCGGGACAGGGGTAATGAAAAACTGTTTTTT. This translates into CASSRRDRGNEKLFF.

The chain uses TRBV7-9 and TRBJ1-2, with 7 bases lining up with TRBD1. This CDR3 region has 13 residues. V shed 6 bases and J 6 bases; nucleotides not matched to a gene: 7. Germline CDR1 reads SEHNR; CDR2 reads FQNEAQ (reference sequence). CDR3 sequence (DNA): TGTGCCAGCAGTCGGAACAGGGGAGATGGCTACACCTTC. Translating it yields CASSRNRGDGYTF.

This chain joins TRBV21-1 and TRBJ1-5. TRBV21-1 counts as a pseudogene. The CDR3 sequence is 15 residues long. CDR3 region: CASSNRRVGNQPQHF. The CDR3 nucleotides read TGTGCCAGCAGCAATCGGAGGGTAGGCAATCAGCCCCAGCATTTT.

The CDR3 sequence is CASSFPSASGTDTQYF. The CDR3 DNA sequence: TGTGCCAGCAGCTTCCCTTCGGCTAGCGGCACAGATACGCAGTATTTT. The chain recombines TRBV5-4 with TRBJ2-3; perhaps TRBD2 as D (6 bases). Between the trimmed V and J ends, which lost 2 bases and 1 base, there was a span of 14 bases. This CDR3 spans 16 amino acids. The germline CDR1 and CDR2 sequences are SGHNT and YYREEE (reference sequence).

CDR3 protein: CASSPMEAGELFF. The CDR3 bases are TGTGCCAGCAGCCCCATGGAGGCGGGGGAGCTGTTTTTT. The genes are TRBV7-3 and TRBJ2-2, with a tentative D call TRBD2 (5 bases). V was pared by 5 bases and J by 8 bases, with 12 bases between. Per germline, CDR1 SGHTA and CDR2 FQGTGA. The CDR3 runs to 13 residues.

This clone came up a few times. The CDR3 protein is CASSSFFIASSTDTQYF. DNA of the CDR3: TGTGCCAGCAGCAGTTTCTTTATAGCGAGTAGCACAGATACGCAGTATTTT. V usage is TRBV4-2 and J usage is TRBJ2-3; possibly TRBD2 for D (5 bases). V was shortened by 5 bases and J by 0 bases, with 18 bases between the two germline ends. The CDR3 runs to 17 residues. Germline V gene sequence: CDR1 LGHNA, CDR2 YNFKEQ.